This T cell receptor beta chain appears in the sequencing data of a study of T cells in Graves' hyperthyroidism and ophthalmopathy. About the research overall: Peripheral blood sampling occurred at initial diagnosis, before any treatment. Study-wide points: Blood also carried most thyroid clonotypes expanded above 0.001.

Each diagnosis drew on symptoms, thyroxine, TRAb, thyroid ultrasound and orbital computed tomography findings. In this sample, this clonotype turned up many times. Its antigen is as yet unknown. Amplification targeted TCR beta CDR3 regions from RNA transcripts. Initially, a first-round RT-PCR of the TCR CDR3 employed the HTBI primer set. MiXCR, applied by TCRdb to the multiplex PCR reads, yields one record per CDR3 protein. The sample comprises some 420,000 distinct CDR3 sequences, approximately 13% of which are singletons, and about 4.9% rests with the top ten. Input material: blood. The sequence came from a woman aged 18-35 years with Graves' hyperthyroidism.

The CDR3 nucleotides are TGTGCCAGCAGTGAAGTTGCGTCTGGGGCCAACGTCCTGACTTTC. This gives the protein CASSEVASGANVLTF. The gene calls are TRBV2 and TRBJ2-6; D not resolved. The V gene's germline CDR1 is SNHLY and CDR2 FYNNEI. There are 15 residues in the CDR3. The V and J ends lost 1 base and 1 base respectively, with 5 bases between them.